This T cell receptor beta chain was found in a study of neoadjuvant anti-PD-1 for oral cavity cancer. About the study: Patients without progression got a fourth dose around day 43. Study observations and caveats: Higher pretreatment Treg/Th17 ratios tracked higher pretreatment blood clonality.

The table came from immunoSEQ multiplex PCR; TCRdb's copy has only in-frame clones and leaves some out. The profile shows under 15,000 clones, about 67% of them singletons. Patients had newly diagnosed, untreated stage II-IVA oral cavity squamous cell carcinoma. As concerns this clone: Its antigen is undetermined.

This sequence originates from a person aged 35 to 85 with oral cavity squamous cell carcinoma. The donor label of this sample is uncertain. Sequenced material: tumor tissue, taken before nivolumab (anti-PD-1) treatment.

CDR3 DNA sequence: TGTGCCAGCAGTCCCAGGGGCGTCCCTGAAGCTTTCTTT. It codes for CASSPRGVPEAFF. This chain uses TRBV28 with TRBJ1-1; D may be TRBD1 (6 bases). Germline values: CDR1 MDHEN, CDR2 SYDVKM. V lost 5 bases and J lost 6, with 13 bases in between. The CDR3 has 13 residues.